A single sample gave rise to the 16 T cell receptor beta chains below, sequenced in a study of T cells in Graves' hyperthyroidism and ophthalmopathy. There were TCR beta CDR3 regions amplified from RNA transcripts. Researchers ran a first-round RT-PCR on the TCR CDR3 using the HTBI primer set. TCRdb re-called the multiplex PCR reads with MiXCR, one entry per CDR3 protein. The data contain 370,000 or so distinct CDR3 sequences, roughly 14% of them seen just once; the ten biggest clones take up more than 20%. The source material was blood. These receptors came from a man younger than 40 with Graves' hyperthyroidism that later progressed to Graves' ophthalmopathy.

The CDR3 region is CASSLTGGHNSPLHF. The CDR3 bases are TGCGCCAGCAGCTTGACCGGGGGACATAATTCACCCCTCCACTTT. The rearrangement uses TRBV5-1 and TRBJ1-6; D might be TRBD1 (5 bases). V lost 1 base, J lost 5 bases, and 10 bases lay in between. This CDR3 is 15 amino acids long. Germline V CDR1 and CDR2: SGHRS, YFSETQ.

This clonotype appeared many times. The chain is built from TRBV11-2 and TRBJ1-1, with TRBD1 matching 9 bases. This CDR3 contains 16 residues. Germline V lookup: CDR1 SGHAT, CDR2 FQNNGV. J was trimmed by 5 bases and V by 5 bases; bases with no gene match: 12. CDR3 sequence reads: CASSPTGGISWTEAFF. The CDR3 nucleotides read TGTGCCAGCAGCCCAACAGGGGGCATTAGTTGGACTGAAGCTTTCTTT. The whole variable domain, remainder taken from reference TRBV11-2 and TRBJ1-1, is EAGVAQSPRYKIIEKRQSVAFWCNPISGHATLYWYQQILGQGPKLLIQFQNNGVVDDSQLPKDRFSAERLKGVDSTLKIQPAKLEDSAVYLCASSPTGGISWTEAFFGQGTRLTVV.

There are many counts of this clonotype. The J gene is TRBJ2-5, the V gene TRBV7-9; D unresolved. V was clipped by 1 base and J by 5 bases, with 5 bases between them. This CDR3 spans 12 amino acids. Germline CDR1 is SEHNR and CDR2 is FQNEAQ (reference sequence). The CDR3 sequence is CASSLGKETQYF. CDR3 in DNA: TGTGCCAGCAGCTTAGGGAAGGAGACCCAGTACTTC.

In regard to this clonotype: The junction differs from germline at one of its ends, possibly a read error. This sequence joins TRBV7-2 and TRBJ2-2; 8 positions agree with TRBD2. This CDR3 comprises 14 residues. Germline-derived CDR1 and CDR2 are SGHTA and FQGNSA. The CDR3 sequence is CASRSGGGAGELSF. The CDR3 coding sequence is TGTGCCAGCAGGAGCGGGGGTGGCGCCGGGGAGCTGTCTTTT.

This clonotype was observed at least ten times. V usage is TRBV6-5 and J usage is TRBJ1-1; D unclear. The CDR3 loop spans 13 amino acids. Germline V gives CDR1 MNHEY, CDR2 SVGAGI. Between the trimmed V and J ends, which lost 0 bases and 4 bases, there was a span of 6 bases. In DNA, the CDR3 is TGTGCCAGCAGTTACTCTGGTGGCACTGAAGCTTTCTTT. This gives the protein CASSYSGGTEAFF.

This clonotype was detected many times. The chain recombines TRBV15 with TRBJ2-1, with 8 bases matching TRBD2. This CDR3 contains 17 residues. Unmatched junction bases numbered 8, after V lost 3 bases and J lost 1 base. Germline V CDR1 and CDR2: LNHNV, YYDKDF (reference sequence). The CDR3 DNA reads TGTGCCACCAGCAGCCCCCTTGAGCGGGGGTCCTACAATGAGCAGTTCTTC. Translating gives CATSSPLERGSYNEQFF.

There are a few counts of this clonotype. The CDR3 DNA reads TGTGCCACCGGGAGCGGGAACGCAAACAATGAGCAGTTCTTC. Protein sequence: CATGSGNANNEQFF. The chain couples TRBV9 to TRBJ2-1; TRBD2 aligns across 7 bases. V lost 9 bases to trimming and J lost 5 bases; unmatched junction nucleotides: 11. The length of the CDR3 is 14 residues. Germline V gene lookup returns CDR1 SGDLS and CDR2 YYNGEE. Filled out from reference TRBV9 and TRBJ2-1, the complete variable domain reads DSGVTQTPKHLITATGQRVTLRCSPRSGDLSVYWYQQSLDQGLQFLIQYYNGEERAKGNILERFSAQQFPDLHSELNLSSLELGDSALYFCATGSGNANNEQFFGPGTRLTVL.

The chain has TRBV29-1 and TRBJ1-1, with 12 positions matching TRBD1. V trimming: 7 bases; J trimming: 2 bases; junction bases outside the gene matches: 8. Germline CDR1 reads SQVTM; CDR2 reads ANQGSEA. The CDR3 has 15 amino acids. Written as DNA, the CDR3 is TGCAGCGGGGGGACAGGGGGCACCCAAAACACTGAAGCTTTCTTT. The encoded protein is CSGGTGGTQNTEAFF.

This clonotype was observed a few times. This chain uses TRBV20-1 with TRBJ1-1; no clear D gene. The CDR3 runs 13 residues. V shed 5 bases and J shed 0 bases, with 10 bases lying between them. Germline V gene data show CDR1 as DFQATT and CDR2 as SNEGSKA (reference sequence). The CDR3 sequence: CSAPSEVNTEAFF. CDR3 in DNA: TGCAGTGCTCCTTCAGAGGTGAACACTGAAGCTTTCTTT.

This clonotype was counted at least ten times. V usage is TRBV28 and J usage is TRBJ2-7; D may be TRBD2 (6 bases). V lost 4 bases to trimming and J lost 6 bases, with 10 bases between them. The CDR3 length is 12 residues. Germline values: CDR1 MDHEN, CDR2 SYDVKM. CDR3 region: CASSWGLGEQYF. In DNA form, the CDR3 reads TGTGCCAGCAGTTGGGGACTCGGCGAGCAGTACTTC.

Many counts were recorded for this clonotype. V and J are TRBV20-1 and TRBJ2-3; TRBD2 agrees at 8 bases. The CDR3 totals 13 residues. Germline CDR1 reads DFQATT; CDR2 reads SNEGSKA (reference sequence). J was trimmed by 6 bases and V by 4 bases; bases with no gene match: 6. The chain's CDR3 is CSAKRGGPDTQYF. The CDR3 DNA reads as TGCAGTGCTAAACGGGGGGGCCCCGATACGCAGTATTTT.

This clonotype appeared many times. The rearrangement uses TRBV28 and TRBJ1-5, with D maybe TRBD1 (6 bases). Per the germline V gene, CDR1 is MDHEN and CDR2 is SYDVKM. This CDR3 has 15 residues. Trimming stripped 11 bases from V and 1 base from J, with 18 bases between. CDR3 residues: CACRRGAESNQPQHF. The CDR3 DNA is TGTGCCTGCCGTCGGGGGGCAGAGAGCAATCAGCCCCAGCATTTT.

The genes are TRBV29-1 and TRBJ2-1; 9 bases line up with TRBD1. CDR1 is SQVTM and CDR2 is ANQGSEA in the germline V gene. The CDR3 totals 15 residues. Trimming removed 3 bases from V and 2 bases from J; junction bases left unmatched: 5. This CDR3 is CSVEGGTGTYNEQFF. The CDR3 region has the DNA TGCAGCGTTGAGGGAGGGACAGGGACCTACAATGAGCAGTTCTTC.

This clonotype showed up just a few times. The chain is built from TRBV11-2 and TRBJ2-1; 10 nucleotides line up with TRBD1. The ends lost 1 base at V and 7 bases at J; junction bases unmatched: 13. The CDR3 is made up of 18 amino acids. Germline V gene data show CDR1 as SGHAT and CDR2 as FQNNGV. The CDR3 here is CASSLGGGRDRGRNEQFF. The CDR3 DNA sequence: TGTGCCAGCAGCTTAGGTGGAGGTAGGGACAGGGGTCGAAATGAGCAGTTCTTC.

A few counts support this clonotype. This sequence joins TRBV4-1 and TRBJ2-3; D is ambiguous. Germline V CDR1 and CDR2: MGHRA, YSYEKL. CDR3 length: 15 amino acids. V shed 1 base and J shed 6 bases, with 14 bases lying between them. CDR3 sequence (DNA): TGCGCCAGCAGCCAAGGCAACGATCCGTGGGATACGCAGTATTTT. Its protein product is CASSQGNDPWDTQYF.

The sample holds many counts of this clonotype. CDR3 region: CASSPRGVGSTDTQYF. DNA of the CDR3: TGTGCCAGCAGCCCCCGAGGCGTAGGTAGCACAGATACGCAGTATTTT. V usage is TRBV7-3 and J usage is TRBJ2-3, with no clear D. Trimming removed 5 bases at V and 0 bases at J, with 15 bases between. CDR3 length equals 16 residues. Germline V gives CDR1 SGHTA, CDR2 FQGTGA.